This T cell receptor beta chain is drawn from a study of blood T cell repertoires in COVID-19. Study-level background: The analysed material was cDNA or gDNA that came from T cells, B-cell-depleted T cells, or PBMCs.

Per the study methods: The assay estimated nucleated cells by amplifying reference gene primers. Sequencing was performed with immunoSEQ multiplex PCR; in TCRdb, only in-frame clones are kept and a portion is missing. V and J calls and clone size are copied from that table; D and trimming were computed from the DNA. This table has about 200,000 clones, 70% to 85% appearing once. Germline lookup yields CDR1 SGHTS and CDR2 YDEGEE. J lost 5 bases, V lost 2 bases, and 8 bases had no gene match. The CDR3 has 15 amino acids. Participants, roughly 18 to 100 years old, spanned fewer than 30 US areas. The rearrangement uses TRBV5-8 and TRBJ1-2; TRBD1 matches 8 bases. What was sequenced was PBMCs or T cells enriched from blood (not recorded which). This sequence originates from a woman between 55 and 75 years old with acute COVID-19. CDR3 protein: CASSLSGGGVYGYTF. CDR3 coding DNA: TGTGCCAGCAGCTTATCAGGGGGCGGAGTATATGGCTACACCTTC.